The sequence of this T cell receptor (beta chain) was determined in a study of cytotoxic CD8 clonotypes in ibrutinib-treated CLL. Study outcomes and limitations: Sustained-remission and progressing patients had different sampling times.

This clone has just a few counts. The antigen is undetermined. Assay used: immunoSEQ multiplex PCR; TCRdb lists only in-frame clones, some missing. The sample comprises about 300,000 clones, 70% to 80% of which are singletons, and about 6% rests with the top ten. This material consisted of PBMCs, taken at disease progression, from a patient treated with ibrutinib. This receptor was taken from a human donor with chronic lymphocytic leukemia.

CDR3 sequence (DNA): TGTGCCAGCAGCTTAGTGGGGGGCACTGAAGCTTTCTTT. Its protein product is CASSLVGGTEAFF. V and J are TRBV11-2 and TRBJ1-1, with D maybe TRBD1 (5 bases). Trimming took off 1 base at V and 4 bases at J, with 7 bases between the two ends. From germline, CDR1 is SGHAT and CDR2 FQNNGV. The CDR3 runs to 13 residues.